This T cell receptor beta chain comes out of a study of T cells in Graves' hyperthyroidism and ophthalmopathy (dated by TCRdb to between 2018 and 2020). Regarding the complete study: Peripheral blood samples were taken at the time of initial diagnosis, prior to any treatment. For training and testing, the roughly 97 patients in the discovery cohort were randomly divided in a 7:3 ratio. Once sampling was done, hyperthyroidism patients were given methimazole at a starting dose of 30 mg daily, whereas ophthalmopathy patients were given high-dose intravenous methylprednisolone. In roughly six Graves' hyperthyroidism patients, the study also compared T-cell repertoires from thyroid tissue with T-cell repertoires from blood. TCR V-J signatures able to tell the groups apart were searched for in a discovery cohort of some 97 patients, of whom fewer than 45 had Graves' ophthalmopathy and some 60 had stable Graves' hyperthyroidism. The paper reports TCR Vbeta CDR3 sequencing of 140 or so peripheral blood samples: approximately 41 ophthalmopathy, roughly 80 hyperthyroidism and around 17 progressor patients. An independent validation cohort of around 19 hyperthyroidism patients and about 16 patients who later progressed to ophthalmopathy tested prospective prediction of ophthalmopathy. The full study reports these points: Most expanded thyroid clonotypes (frequency above 0.001) were also detected in blood, suggesting blood repertoires may reflect thyroid immune responses. A model built on a 13 V-J signature distinguished ophthalmopathy from stable hyperthyroidism, reaching 85% to 90% sensitivity and about 81% specificity in cross-validation and 80%/75% in testing. Sample size was not statistically predetermined, and blinding of investigators to group allocation was not performed. In validation, progression to ophthalmopathy was predicted by the model with about 70% sensitivity and 72% to 85% specificity, a median of roughly 6.4 months before onset.

The junction carries 9 bases between V and J, which are trimmed by 6 bases and 3 bases respectively. The germline V gene gives CDR1 as SNHLY and CDR2 as FYNNEI. The CDR3 measures 13 amino acids from cysteine to phenylalanine. Only the CDR3 DNA stays, 39 bases, in frame from base 1. This clonotype was recorded many times. Its antigen remains unidentified. No quality values exist for individual bases; no much larger clone is one base distant. The TCR beta CDR3 regions were amplified from RNA transcripts. The first round of RT-PCR for the TCR CDR3 was performed with the HTBI primer set and the Qiagen OneStep RT-PCR kit. Libraries were constructed in a second round of multiplex PCR, after which size selection and purification were performed. Paired-end sequencing of the libraries was performed with 100 bp reads on an Illumina HiSeq2000. As for the authors' bioinformatics: SOAPnuke was used to process the raw data, with reads discarded if the reads contained adapters or uncalled bases, had a mean Phred below 15, or lacked an exact constant-primer or identifier match. High-quality paired reads were merged using COPE v1.2.5, and each unique nucleotide sequence was defined as a clonotype. MiTCR v1.1 was used to align the clonotypes against IMGT TRBV, TRBD and TRBJ reference segments. Only V-J combinations with frequency above 0.0001, covering about 99% of repertoires, were analysed. The TCS score was defined as the ratio of F50 (clonal expansion) to E x V (chaos), calculated using BLOSUM62-based TCRdist between CDR3 peptides within each V-J. Welch's t-statistics and random forest reduced roughly 500 V-J features to 10 to 15, which were used in a naive Bayes classifier (R e1071). TCRdb reanalyzed the raw reads on its own, using fastp at Q25 for trimming and MiXCR for clone calling, and kept in-frame beta chains. Each entry is one CDR3 protein sequence, shown with its most common DNA and genes. TCRdb, not the authors, supplied the V and J calls. The sample contains about 590,000 distinct CDR3 sequences, approximately 14% of them found a single time. The ten biggest clones cover around 6.6% of the sample.

Stable Graves' hyperthyroidism was defined as the absence of progression to ophthalmopathy over 18 months of follow-up. Hyperthyroidism patients were newly diagnosed, had a disease duration of under 2 months, and were aged 18 to 65 years. Patients with uncontrolled infections, other autoimmune diseases, pregnancy or lactation were excluded. Diagnoses relied on clinical symptoms, serum thyroxine and TRAb, thyroid ultrasound and orbital computed tomography. PBMCs were separated from about 10 ml of fresh peripheral blood using Ficoll-Paque density gradient centrifugation. Total RNA was extracted with Trizol reagent, and quality was checked on an Agilent 2100 Bioanalyzer.

Material: blood. This receptor was obtained from a woman in her twenties or thirties with Graves' hyperthyroidism. Recombination linked TRBV2 to TRBJ1-5; no D gene can be assigned with confidence. The CDR3 sequence is CASSDDNNQPQHF. The nucleotide sequence is given as TGTGCCAGCAGCGATGACAACAATCAGCCCCAGCATTTT. Full variable domain (CDR3 extended with the reference TRBV2 and TRBJ1-5 proteins): EPEVTQTPSHQVTQMGQEVILRCVPISNHLYFYWYRQILGQKVEFLVSFYNNEISEKSEIFDDQFSVERPDGSNFTLKIRSTKLEDSAMYFCASSDDNNQPQHFGDGTRLSIL.